The following is a T cell receptor (beta chain) sequence with its context. The CDR3 is made up of 14 amino acids. Per germline, CDR1 SGHVS and CDR2 FQNEAQ. V lost 4 bases, J lost 6 bases, and 15 bases lay in between. This sample was taken from a study of OX40 agonist ivuxolimab in advanced cancers. Method: immunoSEQ multiplex PCR; TCRdb's copy keeps in-frame clones and lacks some. The sample consists of about 83,000 clones, approximately 84% of them appearing once. The V gene is TRBV7-8, the J gene TRBJ1-2; D gene ambiguous. The TCR sequence derives from an adult with an advanced solid tumor such as melanoma, head and neck, liver or kidney cancer. Specimen: CD4+ or CD8+ T cells sorted from blood, collected in a trial of the OX40 agonist ivuxolimab. The CDR3 protein is CASSSDPEVHGYTF. The CDR3 nucleotides are TGTGCCAGCAGCTCGGACCCCGAAGTACATGGCTACACCTTC.